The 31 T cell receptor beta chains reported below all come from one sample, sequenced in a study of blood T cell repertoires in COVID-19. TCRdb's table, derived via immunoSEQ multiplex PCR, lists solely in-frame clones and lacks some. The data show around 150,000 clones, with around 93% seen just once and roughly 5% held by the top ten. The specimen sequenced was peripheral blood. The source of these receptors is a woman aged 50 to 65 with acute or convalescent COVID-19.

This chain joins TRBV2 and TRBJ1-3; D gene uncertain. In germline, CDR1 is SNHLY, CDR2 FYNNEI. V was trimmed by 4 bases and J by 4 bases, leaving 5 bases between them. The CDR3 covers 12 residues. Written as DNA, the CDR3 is TGTGCCAGCAGTGGTATGGGAAACACCATATATTTT. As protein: CASSGMGNTIYF.

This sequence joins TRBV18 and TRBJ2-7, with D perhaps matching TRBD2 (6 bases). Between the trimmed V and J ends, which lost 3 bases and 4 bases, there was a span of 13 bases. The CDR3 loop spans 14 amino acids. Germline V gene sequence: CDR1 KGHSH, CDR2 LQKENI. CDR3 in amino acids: CASSPLREVYEQYF. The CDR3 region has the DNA TGTGCCAGCTCACCTCTAAGGGAGGTATACGAGCAGTACTTC.

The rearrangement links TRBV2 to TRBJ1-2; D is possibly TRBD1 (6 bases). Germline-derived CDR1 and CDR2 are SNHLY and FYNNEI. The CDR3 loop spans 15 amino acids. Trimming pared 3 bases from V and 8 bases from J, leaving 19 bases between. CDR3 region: CASSESRGLPRGYTF. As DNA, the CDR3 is TGTGCCAGCAGTGAGTCCAGGGGCCTCCCTAGAGGCTACACCTTC. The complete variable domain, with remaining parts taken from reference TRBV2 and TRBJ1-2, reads EPEVTQTPSHQVTQMGQEVILRCVPISNHLYFYWYRQILGQKVEFLVSFYNNEISEKSEIFDDQFSVERPDGSNFTLKIRSTKLEDSAMYFCASSESRGLPRGYTFGSGTRLTVV.

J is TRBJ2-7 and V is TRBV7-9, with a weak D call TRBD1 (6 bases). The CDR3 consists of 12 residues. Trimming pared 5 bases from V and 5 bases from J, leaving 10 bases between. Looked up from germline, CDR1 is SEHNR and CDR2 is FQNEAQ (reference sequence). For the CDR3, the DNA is TGTGCCAGCAGCGGGGGCGGGCACGAGCAGTACTTC. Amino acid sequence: CASSGGGHEQYF.

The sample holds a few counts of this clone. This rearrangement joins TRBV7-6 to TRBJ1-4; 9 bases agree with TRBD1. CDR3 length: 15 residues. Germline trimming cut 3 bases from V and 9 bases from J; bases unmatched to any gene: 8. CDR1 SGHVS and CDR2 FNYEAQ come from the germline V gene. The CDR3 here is CASSLEGGTGQKLFF. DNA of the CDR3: TGTGCCAGCAGCTTGGAGGGTGGGACAGGGCAAAAACTGTTTTTT.

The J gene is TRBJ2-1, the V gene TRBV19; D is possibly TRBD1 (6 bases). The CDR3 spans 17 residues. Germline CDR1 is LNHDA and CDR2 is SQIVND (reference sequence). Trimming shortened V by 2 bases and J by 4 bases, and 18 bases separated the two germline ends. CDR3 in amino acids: CASSIPTGGGQYNEQFF. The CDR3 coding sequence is TGTGCCAGTAGTATACCGACAGGCGGCGGGCAATACAATGAGCAGTTCTTC. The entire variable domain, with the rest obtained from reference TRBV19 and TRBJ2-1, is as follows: DGGITQSPKYLFRKEGQNVTLSCEQNLNHDAMYWYRQDPGQGLRLIYYSQIVNDFQKGDIAEGYSVSREKKESFPLTVTSAQKNPTAFYLCASSIPTGGGQYNEQFFGPGTRLTVL.

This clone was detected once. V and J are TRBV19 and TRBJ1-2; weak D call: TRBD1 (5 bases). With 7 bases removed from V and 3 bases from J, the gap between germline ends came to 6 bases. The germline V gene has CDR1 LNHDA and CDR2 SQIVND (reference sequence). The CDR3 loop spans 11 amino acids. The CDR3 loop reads CASTGYYGYTF. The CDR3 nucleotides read TGTGCCAGTACAGGGTACTATGGCTACACCTTC.

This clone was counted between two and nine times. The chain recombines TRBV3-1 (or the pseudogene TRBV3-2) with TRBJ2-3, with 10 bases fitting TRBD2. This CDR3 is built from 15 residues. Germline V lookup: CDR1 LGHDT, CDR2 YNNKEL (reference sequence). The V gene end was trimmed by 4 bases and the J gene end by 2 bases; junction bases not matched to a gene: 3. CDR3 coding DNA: TGTGCCAGCAGCCCCCTAGCGGGGGTCACAGATACGCAGTATTTT. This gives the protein CASSPLAGVTDTQYF.

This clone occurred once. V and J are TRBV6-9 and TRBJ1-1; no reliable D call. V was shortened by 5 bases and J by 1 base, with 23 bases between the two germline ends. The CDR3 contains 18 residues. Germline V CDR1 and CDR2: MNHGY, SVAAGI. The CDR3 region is CASSPERSRRVRNTEAFF. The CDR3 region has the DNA TGTGCCAGCAGTCCGGAGCGATCCAGACGAGTCAGGAACACTGAAGCTTTCTTT.

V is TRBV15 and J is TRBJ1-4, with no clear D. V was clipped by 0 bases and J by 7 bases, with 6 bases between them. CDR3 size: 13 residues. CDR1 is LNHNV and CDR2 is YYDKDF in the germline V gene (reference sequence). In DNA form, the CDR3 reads TGTGCCACCAGCAGAGATCTAAGTGAAAAACTGTTTTTT. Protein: CATSRDLSEKLFF. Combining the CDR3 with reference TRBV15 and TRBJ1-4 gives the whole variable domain DAMVIQNPRYQVTQFGKPVTLSCSQTLNHNVMYWYQQKSSQAPKLLFHYYDKDFNNEADTPDNFQSRRPNTSFCFLDIRSPGLGDTAMYLCATSRDLSEKLFFGSGTQLSVL.

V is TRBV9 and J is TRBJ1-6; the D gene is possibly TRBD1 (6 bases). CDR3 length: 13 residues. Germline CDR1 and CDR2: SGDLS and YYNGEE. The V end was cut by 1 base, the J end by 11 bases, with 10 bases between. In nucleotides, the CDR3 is TGTGCCAGCAGCGTAAACAGGGACCCACCCCTCCACTTT. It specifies CASSVNRDPPLHF.

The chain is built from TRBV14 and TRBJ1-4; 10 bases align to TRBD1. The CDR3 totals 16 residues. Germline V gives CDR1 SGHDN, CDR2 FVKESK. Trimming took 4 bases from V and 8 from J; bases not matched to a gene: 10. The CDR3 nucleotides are TGTGCCAGCAGCCCGTACTATGGGGACAGGGGCGAAAAACTGTTTTTT. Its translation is CASSPYYGDRGEKLFF. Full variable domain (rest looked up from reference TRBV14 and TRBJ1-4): EAGVTQFPSHSVIEKGQTVTLRCDPISGHDNLYWYRRVMGKEIKFLLHFVKESKQDESGMPNNRFLAERTGGTYSTLKVQPAELEDSGVYFCASSPYYGDRGEKLFFGSGTQLSVL.

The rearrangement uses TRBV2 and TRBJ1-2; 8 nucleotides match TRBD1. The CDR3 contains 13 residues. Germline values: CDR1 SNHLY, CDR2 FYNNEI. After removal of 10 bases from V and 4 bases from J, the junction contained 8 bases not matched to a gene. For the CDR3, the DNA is TGTGCCACCAAAGGAGGGACAGGCTATGGCTACACCTTC. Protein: CATKGGTGYGYTF.

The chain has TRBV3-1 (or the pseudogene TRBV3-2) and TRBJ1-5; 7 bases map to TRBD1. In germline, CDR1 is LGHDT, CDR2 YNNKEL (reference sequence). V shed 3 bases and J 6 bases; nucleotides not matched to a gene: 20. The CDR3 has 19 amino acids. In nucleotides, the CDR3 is TGTGCCAGCAGCCACCTCAGGGGGTCCCGCCCGCCTGACTGTCAGCCCCAGCATTTT. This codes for CASSHLRGSRPPDCQPQHF.

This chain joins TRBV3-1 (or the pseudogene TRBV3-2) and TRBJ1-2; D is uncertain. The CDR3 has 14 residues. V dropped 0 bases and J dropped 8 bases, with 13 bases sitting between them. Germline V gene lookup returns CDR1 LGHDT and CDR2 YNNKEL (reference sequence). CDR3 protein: CASSQEEGLEGYTF. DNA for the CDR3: TGTGCCAGCAGCCAAGAAGAGGGTCTTGAGGGCTACACCTTC.

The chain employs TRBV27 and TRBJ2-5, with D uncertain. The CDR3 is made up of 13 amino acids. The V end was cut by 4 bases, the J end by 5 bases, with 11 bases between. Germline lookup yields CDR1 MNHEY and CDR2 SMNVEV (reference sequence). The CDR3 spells CASSSLPAETQYF. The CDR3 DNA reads TGTGCCAGCAGTTCCCTACCCGCGGAGACCCAGTACTTC.

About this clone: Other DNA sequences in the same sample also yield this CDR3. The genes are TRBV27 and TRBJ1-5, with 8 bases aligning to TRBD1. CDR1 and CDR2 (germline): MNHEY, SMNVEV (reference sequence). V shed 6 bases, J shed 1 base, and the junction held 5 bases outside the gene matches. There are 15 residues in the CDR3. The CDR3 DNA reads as TGTGCCAGCAGCCTGACAGGGGAAAGCAATCAGCCCCAGCATTTT. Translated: CASSLTGESNQPQHF.

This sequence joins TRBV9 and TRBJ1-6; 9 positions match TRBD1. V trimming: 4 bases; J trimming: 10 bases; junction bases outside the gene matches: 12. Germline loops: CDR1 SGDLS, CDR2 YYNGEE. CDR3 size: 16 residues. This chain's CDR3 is CASSLGQGRSVSPLHF. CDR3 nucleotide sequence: TGTGCCAGCAGCTTGGGACAGGGTAGAAGTGTCTCACCCCTCCACTTT.

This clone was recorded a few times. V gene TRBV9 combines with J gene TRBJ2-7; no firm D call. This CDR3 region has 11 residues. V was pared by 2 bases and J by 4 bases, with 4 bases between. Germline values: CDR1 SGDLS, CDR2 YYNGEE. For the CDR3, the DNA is TGTGCCAGCAGCGTCCCATACGAGCAGTACTTC. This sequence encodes CASSVPYEQYF.

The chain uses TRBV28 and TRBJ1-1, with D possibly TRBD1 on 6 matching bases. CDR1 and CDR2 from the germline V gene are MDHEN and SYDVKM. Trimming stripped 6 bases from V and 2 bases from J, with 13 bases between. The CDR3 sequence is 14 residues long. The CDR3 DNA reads TGTGCCAGCAGGGTAACAGGGTACAACACTGAAGCTTTCTTT. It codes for CASRVTGYNTEAFF. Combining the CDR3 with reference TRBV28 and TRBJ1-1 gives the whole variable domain DVKVTQSSRYLVKRTGEKVFLECVQDMDHENMFWYRQDPGLGLRLIYFSYDVKMKEKGDIPEGYSVSREKKERFSLILESASTNQTSMYLCASRVTGYNTEAFFGQGTRLTVV.

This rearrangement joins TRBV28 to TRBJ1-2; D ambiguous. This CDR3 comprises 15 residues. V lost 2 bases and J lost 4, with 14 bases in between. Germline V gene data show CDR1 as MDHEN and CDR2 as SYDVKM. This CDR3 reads CASSLGSGSLYGYTF. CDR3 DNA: TGTGCCAGCAGTTTAGGGTCGGGGAGCCTCTATGGCTACACCTTC.

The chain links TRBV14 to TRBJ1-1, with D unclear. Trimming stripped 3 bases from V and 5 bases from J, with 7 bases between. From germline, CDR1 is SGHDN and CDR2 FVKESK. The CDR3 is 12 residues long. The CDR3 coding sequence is TGTGCCAGCAGCCACGGGGAAACTGAAGCTTTCTTT. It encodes CASSHGETEAFF.

This chain's CDR3 is CASSYWTGMNTEAFF. CDR3 coding DNA: TGTGCCAGCAGCTACTGGACAGGGATGAACACTGAAGCTTTCTTT. This rearrangement joins TRBV7-2 to TRBJ1-1; 8 nucleotides line up with TRBD1. CDR1 and CDR2 from the germline V gene are SGHTA and FQGNSA. V trimming: 4 bases; J trimming: 0 bases; junction bases outside the gene matches: 4. The CDR3 has 15 amino acids.

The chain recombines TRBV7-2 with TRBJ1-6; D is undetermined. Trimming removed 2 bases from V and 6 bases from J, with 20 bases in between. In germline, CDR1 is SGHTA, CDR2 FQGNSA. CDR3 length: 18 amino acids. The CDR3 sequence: CASSLYDGMQTPNSPLHF. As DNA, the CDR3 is TGTGCCAGCAGCTTATACGACGGGATGCAGACCCCTAATTCACCCCTCCACTTT.

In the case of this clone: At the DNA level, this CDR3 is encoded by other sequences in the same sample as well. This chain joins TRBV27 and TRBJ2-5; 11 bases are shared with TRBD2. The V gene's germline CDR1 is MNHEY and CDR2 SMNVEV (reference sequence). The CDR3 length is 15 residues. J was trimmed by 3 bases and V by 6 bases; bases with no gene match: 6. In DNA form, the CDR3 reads TGTGCCAGCAGCCTCATAGCGGGGGGGGAAGAGACCCAGTACTTC. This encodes CASSLIAGGEETQYF.

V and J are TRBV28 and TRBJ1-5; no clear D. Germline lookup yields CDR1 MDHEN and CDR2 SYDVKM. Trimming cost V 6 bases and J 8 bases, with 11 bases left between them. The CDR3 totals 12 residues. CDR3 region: CASSAYEEPQHF. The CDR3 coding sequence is TGTGCCAGCAGCGCATACGAGGAGCCCCAGCATTTT. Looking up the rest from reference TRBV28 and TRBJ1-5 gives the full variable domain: DVKVTQSSRYLVKRTGEKVFLECVQDMDHENMFWYRQDPGLGLRLIYFSYDVKMKEKGDIPEGYSVSREKKERFSLILESASTNQTSMYLCASSAYEEPQHFGDGTRLSIL.

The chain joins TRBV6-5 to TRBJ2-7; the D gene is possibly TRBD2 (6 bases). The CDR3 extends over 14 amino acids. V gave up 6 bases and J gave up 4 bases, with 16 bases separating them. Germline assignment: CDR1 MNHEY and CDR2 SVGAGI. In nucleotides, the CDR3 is TGTGCCAGCAGACATCCGGGACTGGATTACGAGCAGTACTTC. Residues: CASRHPGLDYEQYF.

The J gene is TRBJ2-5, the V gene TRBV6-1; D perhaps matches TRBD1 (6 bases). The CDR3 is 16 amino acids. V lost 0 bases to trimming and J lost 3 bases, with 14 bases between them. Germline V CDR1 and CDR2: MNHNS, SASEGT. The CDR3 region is CASSEASGDLKETQYF. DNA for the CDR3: TGTGCCAGCAGTGAAGCCTCAGGGGATCTTAAAGAGACCCAGTACTTC.

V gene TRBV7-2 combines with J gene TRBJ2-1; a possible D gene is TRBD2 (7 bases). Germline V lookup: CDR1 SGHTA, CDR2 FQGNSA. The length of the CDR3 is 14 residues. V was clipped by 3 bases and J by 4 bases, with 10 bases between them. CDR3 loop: CASSFGGLYNEQFF. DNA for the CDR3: TGTGCCAGCAGCTTCGGGGGGCTTTACAATGAGCAGTTCTTC.

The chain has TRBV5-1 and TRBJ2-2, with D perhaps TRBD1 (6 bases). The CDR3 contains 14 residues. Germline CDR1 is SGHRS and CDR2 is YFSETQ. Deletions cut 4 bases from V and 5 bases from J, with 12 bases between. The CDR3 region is CASSLYRETGELFF. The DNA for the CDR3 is TGCGCCAGCAGCCTTTACAGGGAGACCGGGGAGCTGTTTTTT.

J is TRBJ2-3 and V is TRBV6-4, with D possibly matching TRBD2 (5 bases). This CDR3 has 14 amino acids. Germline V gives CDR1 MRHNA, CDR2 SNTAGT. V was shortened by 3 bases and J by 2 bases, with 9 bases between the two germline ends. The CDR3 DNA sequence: TGTGCCAGCAGTGAACTAGAAAACACAGATACGCAGTATTTT. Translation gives CASSELENTDTQYF.